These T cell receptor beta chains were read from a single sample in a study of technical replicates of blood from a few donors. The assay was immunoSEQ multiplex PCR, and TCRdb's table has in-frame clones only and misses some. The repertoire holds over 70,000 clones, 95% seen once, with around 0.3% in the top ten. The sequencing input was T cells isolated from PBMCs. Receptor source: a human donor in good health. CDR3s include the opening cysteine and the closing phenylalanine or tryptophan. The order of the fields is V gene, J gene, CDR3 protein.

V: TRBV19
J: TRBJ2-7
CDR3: CASQGDNSYEQYF

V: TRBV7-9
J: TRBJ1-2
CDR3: CASSHRQGPNYGYTF

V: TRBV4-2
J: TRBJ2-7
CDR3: CASSRTSGSEEQYF

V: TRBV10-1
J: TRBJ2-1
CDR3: CASRRDRDANEQFF

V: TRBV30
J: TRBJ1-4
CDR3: CAWSVQGAEKLFF

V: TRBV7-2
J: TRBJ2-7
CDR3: CASSLVPSLAGDYEQYF

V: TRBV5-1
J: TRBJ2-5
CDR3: CASSLGRGFEVEETQYF

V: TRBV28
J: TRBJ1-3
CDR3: CATATGYSGNTIYF

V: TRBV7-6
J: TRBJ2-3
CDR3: CASSLGPAGVRDTQYF

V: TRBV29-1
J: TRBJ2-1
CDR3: CSAQDFSYNEQFF